A single T cell receptor (beta chain) is shown here with its context. Germline V gives CDR1 KGHSH, CDR2 LQKENI. The V gene lost 4 bases and the J gene lost 0 bases, with 10 bases spanning the gap. The CDR3 has 15 amino acids. This sample is part of a study of early T cells in non-severe SARS-CoV-2 infection. Study overall: Bulk RNA taken from unsorted whole blood was sequenced, leaving chains unpaired.

Unique molecular identifiers were affixed to single, distinct cDNA molecules. TCRdb re-called the 5' RACE reads through MiXCR, storing one row per CDR3 protein. The table records about 57,000 distinct CDR3 sequences, approximately 13% of them present only once. The sequence came from an adult who was a healthcare worker with PCR-confirmed SARS-CoV-2 infection or an uninfected control (not recorded which). The chain links TRBV18 to TRBJ2-1; the D gene is possibly TRBD1 (6 bases). What was sequenced was whole blood. The CDR3 DNA follows: TGTGCCAGCTCACGGGACACGAGCTCCTACAATGAGCAGTTCTTC. It encodes CASSRDTSSYNEQFF.